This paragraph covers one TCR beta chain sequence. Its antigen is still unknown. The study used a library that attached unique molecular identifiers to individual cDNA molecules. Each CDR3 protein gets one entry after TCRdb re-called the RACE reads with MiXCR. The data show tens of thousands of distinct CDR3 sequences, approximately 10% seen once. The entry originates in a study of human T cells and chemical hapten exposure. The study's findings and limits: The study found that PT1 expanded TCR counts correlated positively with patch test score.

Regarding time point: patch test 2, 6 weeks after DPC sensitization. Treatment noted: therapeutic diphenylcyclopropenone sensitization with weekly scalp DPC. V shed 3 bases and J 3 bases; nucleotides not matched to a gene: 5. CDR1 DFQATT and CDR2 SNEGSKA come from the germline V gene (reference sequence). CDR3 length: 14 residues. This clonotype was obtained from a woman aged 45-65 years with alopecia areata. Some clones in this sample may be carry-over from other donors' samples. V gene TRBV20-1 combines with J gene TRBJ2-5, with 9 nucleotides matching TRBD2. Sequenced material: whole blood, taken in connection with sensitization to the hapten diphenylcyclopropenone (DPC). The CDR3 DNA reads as TGCAGTGCTAGCGGCGGGAGGGCCAAAGAGACCCAGTACTTC. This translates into CSASGGRAKETQYF.